This paragraph covers one T cell receptor (beta chain) sequence. This entry comes from a study of technical replicates of blood from several donors. Germline V gene data show CDR1 as SGHAT and CDR2 as FQNNGV. The CDR3 has 16 amino acids. Deletions cut 8 bases from V and 2 bases from J, with 18 bases between. Here immunoSEQ multiplex PCR was the method, and the copy in TCRdb shows in-frame clones only, minus some. This table holds 64,000 or so clones, more than 75% found once. The source is a human donor in good health. Some clones in this sample may be carry-over from other donors' samples. This chain joins TRBV11-2 and TRBJ1-4; D call uncertain. The sample was PBMCs. The CDR3 DNA is TGTGCCAGCGCTCCCCGACCGACATCCACTAATGAAAAACTGTTTTTT. Amino acid sequence: CASAPRPTSTNEKLFF.